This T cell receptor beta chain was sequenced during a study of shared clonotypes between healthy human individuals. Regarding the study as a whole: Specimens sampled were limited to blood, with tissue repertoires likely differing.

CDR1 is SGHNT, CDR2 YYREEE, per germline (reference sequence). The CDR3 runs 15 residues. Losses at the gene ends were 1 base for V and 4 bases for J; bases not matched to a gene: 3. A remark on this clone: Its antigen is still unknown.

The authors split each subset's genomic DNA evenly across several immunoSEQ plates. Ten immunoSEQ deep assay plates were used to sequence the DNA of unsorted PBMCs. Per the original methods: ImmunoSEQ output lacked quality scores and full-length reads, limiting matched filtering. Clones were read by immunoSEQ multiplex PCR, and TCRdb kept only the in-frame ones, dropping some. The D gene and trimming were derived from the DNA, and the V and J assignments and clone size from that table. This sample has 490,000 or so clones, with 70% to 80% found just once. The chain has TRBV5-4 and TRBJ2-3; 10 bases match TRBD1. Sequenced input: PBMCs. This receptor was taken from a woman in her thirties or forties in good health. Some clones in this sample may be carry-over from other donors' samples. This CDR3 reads CASSLPGQGSDTQYF. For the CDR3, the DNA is TGTGCCAGCAGCTTGCCGGGACAGGGGTCAGATACGCAGTATTTT.